This T cell receptor (beta chain) was captured in a study of CD8+ T cells in alopecia areata. There are 15 residues in the CDR3. Germline CDR1 and CDR2: MDHEN and SYDVKM. With 5 bases removed from V and 7 bases from J, the gap between germline ends came to 17 bases. Extracted RNA was reverse transcribed, and the resulting cDNA served as sequencing template. Using immunoSEQ multiplex PCR, the repertoire was profiled, and TCRdb retains in-frame clones only, with some absent. Of 65,000 to 95,000 clones in the sample, just over 50% were seen once. Sequenced input: NKG2D-high CD8+ T cells sorted from blood. This clonotype was obtained from a human donor with alopecia areata. The genes are TRBV28 and TRBJ2-2, with D possibly matching TRBD2 (5 bases). CDR3 DNA: TGTGCCAGCAGTAGGGCAGAACGGGGATTCGGGGAGCTGTTTTTT. Protein product: CASSRAERGFGELFF.